These T cell receptor beta chains were read from a single sample in a study of T cells in Graves' hyperthyroidism and ophthalmopathy. MiXCR, run by TCRdb on the multiplex PCR reads, gives a single entry per CDR3 protein. The sample contains 250,000 to 350,000 distinct CDR3 sequences, approximately 15% of which appear only once. Sequencing used blood. Every receptor here comes from a woman in her sixties with Graves' ophthalmopathy. The CDR3 runs from the conserved cysteine through the conserved F or W. The order of the fields is V gene, J gene, clone size, D gene, CDR3 protein, CDR3 DNA. D genes are given only for firm matches. Rows may omit the clone size; those that give it use once, few, many or a size class.

TRBV19	TRBJ2-2	few	TRBD2	CASSIGTSGSTGELFF	TGTGCCAGTAGTATAGGGACTAGCGGGAGCACCGGGGAGCTGTTTTTT
TRBV11-2	TRBJ2-7	many	NA	CASSLNLVYEQYF	TGTGCCAGCAGCTTAAACCTGGTCTACGAGCAGTACTTC
TRBV3-1	TRBJ1-1	many	NA	CASSRPLGGSNTEAFF	TGTGCCAGCAGCCGACCTTTGGGGGGGTCGAACACTGAAGCTTTCTTT
TRBV20-1	TRBJ2-3	NA	NA	CSRRGNPTDTQYF	TGCAGTCGCAGGGGTAACCCGACAGATACGCAGTATTTT
TRBV5-1	TRBJ1-2	NA	TRBD1	CASSLAGPTGNYGYTF	TGCGCCAGCAGCTTGGCCGGGCCGACAGGGAACTATGGCTACACCTTC
TRBV27	TRBJ1-2	many	TRBD1	CASGQGAGYTF	TGTGCCAGCGGACAGGGGGCTGGCTACACCTTC
TRBV6-1	TRBJ1-5	many	TRBD1	CASRSTGGGSNQPQHF	TGTGCCAGCAGGTCTACAGGGGGCGGAAGCAATCAGCCCCAGCATTTT
TRBV20-1	TRBJ2-2	few	TRBD1	CSAPGRTGVAGELFF	TGCAGTGCTCCGGGGAGGACAGGGGTCGCCGGGGAGCTGTTTTTT
TRBV6-2/TRBV6-3	TRBJ2-4	few	NA	CASSYLKIQGAKNIQYF	TGTGCCAGCAGTTACTTAAAAATTCAGGGAGCAAAAAACATTCAGTACTTC
TRBV7-2	TRBJ2-7	many	TRBD1	CASSLVRWVDRASEQYF	TGTGCCAGCAGCTTAGTACGTTGGGTGGACAGGGCCTCCGAGCAGTACTTC
TRBV3-1	TRBJ2-5	few	NA	CASSGLLGETQYF	TGTGCCAGCAGCGGACTGTTGGGAGAGACCCAGTACTTC
TRBV20-1	TRBJ2-3	many	NA	CSARDFTGANTQYF	TGCAGTGCTAGAGATTTTACGGGAGCCAATACGCAGTATTTT
TRBV6-1	TRBJ2-2	NA	NA	CASRKGAQGELFF	TGTGCCAGCAGAAAAGGGGCCCAAGGGGAGCTGTTTTTT
TRBV27	TRBJ2-7	many	NA	CASSLFDRTYEQYF	TGTGCCAGCAGTTTATTTGACAGGACCTACGAGCAGTACTTC
TRBV5-1	TRBJ2-3	many	NA	CASSLVLHRGGADTQYF	TGCGCCAGCAGCTTGGTACTCCACAGGGGAGGCGCAGATACGCAGTATTTT
TRBV12-3/TRBV12-4	TRBJ1-5	few	NA	CAKGADPNSNQPQHF	TGTGCCAAGGGCGCCGACCCTAATAGCAATCAGCCCCAGCATTTT
TRBV7-9	TRBJ2-1	many	NA	CASSFTNEQFF	TGTGCCAGCAGCTTTACCAATGAGCAGTTCTTC
TRBV20-1	TRBJ2-5	few	NA	CSAPGARTQYF	TGCAGTGCTCCAGGGGCGAGGACCCAGTACTTC
TRBV11-2	TRBJ1-1	many	NA	CASRRTPNTEAFF	TGTGCCAGCAGGAGGACTCCTAACACTGAAGCTTTCTTT
TRBV6-1	TRBJ2-2	many	TRBD1	CASTDRGLEDGELFF	TGTGCCAGCACGGACAGGGGTTTGGAAGACGGGGAGCTGTTTTTT